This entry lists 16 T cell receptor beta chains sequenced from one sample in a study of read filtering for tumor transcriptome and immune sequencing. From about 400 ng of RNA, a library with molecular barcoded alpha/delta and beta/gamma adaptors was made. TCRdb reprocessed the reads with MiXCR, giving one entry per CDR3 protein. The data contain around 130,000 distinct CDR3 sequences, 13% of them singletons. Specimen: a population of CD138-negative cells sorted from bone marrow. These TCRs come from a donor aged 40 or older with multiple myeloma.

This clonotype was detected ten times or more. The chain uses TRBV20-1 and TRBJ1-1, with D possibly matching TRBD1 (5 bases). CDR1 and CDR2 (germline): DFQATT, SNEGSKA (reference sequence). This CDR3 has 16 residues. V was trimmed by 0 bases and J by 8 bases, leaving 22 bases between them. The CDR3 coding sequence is TGCAGTGCTAGAGATATGCAGGGTAGTGAGGGTTACGAAGCTTTCTTT. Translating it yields CSARDMQGSEGYEAFF.

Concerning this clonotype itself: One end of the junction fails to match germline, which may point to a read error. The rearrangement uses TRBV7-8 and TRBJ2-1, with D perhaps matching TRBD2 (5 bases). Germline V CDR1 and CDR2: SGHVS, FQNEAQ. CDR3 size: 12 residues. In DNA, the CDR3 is TGTGCCGGCAGCTCCCCATCACTAGTAGCGTTCTTC. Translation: CAGSSPSLVAFF.

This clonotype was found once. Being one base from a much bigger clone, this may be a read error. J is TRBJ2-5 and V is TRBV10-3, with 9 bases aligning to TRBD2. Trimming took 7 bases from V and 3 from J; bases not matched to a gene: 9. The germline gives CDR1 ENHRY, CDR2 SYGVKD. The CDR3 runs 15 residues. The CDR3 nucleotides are TGTGCCATCATGCCAGCAGCGGGAGGAGAAGAGACCCAGTACTTC. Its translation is CAIMPAAGGEETQYF.

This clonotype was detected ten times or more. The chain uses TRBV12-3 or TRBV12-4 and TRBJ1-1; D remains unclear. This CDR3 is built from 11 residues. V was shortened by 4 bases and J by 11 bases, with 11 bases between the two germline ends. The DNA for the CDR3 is TGTGCCAGCAGTTCAACGTTGGGGGCTTTCTTT. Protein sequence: CASSSTLGAFF.

The chain's CDR3 is CATLARARDTQYF. The DNA for the CDR3 is TGTGCCACCCTAGCGAGGGCGAGGGATACGCAGTATTTT. This chain uses TRBV7-2 with TRBJ2-3; possibly TRBD2 for D (6 bases). Germline V gene lookup returns CDR1 SGHTA and CDR2 FQGNSA. Trimming took 10 bases from V and 6 from J, leaving 17 bases between them. This CDR3 region has 13 residues. The full variable domain, its missing parts supplied by reference TRBV7-2 and TRBJ2-3, is GAGVSQSPSNKVTEKGKDVELRCDPISGHTALYWYRQSLGQGLEFLIYFQGNSAPDKSGLPSDRFSAERTGGSVSTLTIQRTQQEDSAVYLCATLARARDTQYFGPGTRLTVL.

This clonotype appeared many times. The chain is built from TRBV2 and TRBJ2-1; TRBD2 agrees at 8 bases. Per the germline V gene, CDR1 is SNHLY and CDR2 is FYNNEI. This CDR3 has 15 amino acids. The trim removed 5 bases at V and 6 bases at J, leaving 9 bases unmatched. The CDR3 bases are TGTGCCAGCAGTCTGGGAGCGGGAGCTGGCAATGAGCAGTTCTTC. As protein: CASSLGAGAGNEQFF. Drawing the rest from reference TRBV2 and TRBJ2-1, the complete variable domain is EPEVTQTPSHQVTQMGQEVILRCVPISNHLYFYWYRQILGQKVEFLVSFYNNEISEKSEIFDDQFSVERPDGSNFTLKIRSTKLEDSAMYFCASSLGAGAGNEQFFGPGTRLTVL.

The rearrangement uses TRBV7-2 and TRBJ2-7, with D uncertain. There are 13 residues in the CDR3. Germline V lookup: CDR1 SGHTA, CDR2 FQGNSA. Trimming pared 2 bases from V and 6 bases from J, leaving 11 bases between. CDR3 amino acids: CASSLISGSEQYF. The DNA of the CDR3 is TGTGCCAGCAGCTTAATATCCGGGTCCGAGCAGTACTTC.

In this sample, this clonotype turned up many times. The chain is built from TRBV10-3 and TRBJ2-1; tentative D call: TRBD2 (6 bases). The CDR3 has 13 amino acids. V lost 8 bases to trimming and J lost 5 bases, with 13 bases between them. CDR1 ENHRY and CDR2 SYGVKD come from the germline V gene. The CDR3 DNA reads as TGTGCCATCGCGCAGGAGCGGGACAATGAGCAGTTCTTC. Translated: CAIAQERDNEQFF.

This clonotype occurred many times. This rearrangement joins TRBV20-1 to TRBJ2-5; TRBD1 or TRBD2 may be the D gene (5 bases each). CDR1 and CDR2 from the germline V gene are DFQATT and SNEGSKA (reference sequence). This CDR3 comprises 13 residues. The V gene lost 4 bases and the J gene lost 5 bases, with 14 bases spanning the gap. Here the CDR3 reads CSAKPGPTETQYF. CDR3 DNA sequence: TGCAGTGCTAAGCCGGGACCTACGGAGACCCAGTACTTC.

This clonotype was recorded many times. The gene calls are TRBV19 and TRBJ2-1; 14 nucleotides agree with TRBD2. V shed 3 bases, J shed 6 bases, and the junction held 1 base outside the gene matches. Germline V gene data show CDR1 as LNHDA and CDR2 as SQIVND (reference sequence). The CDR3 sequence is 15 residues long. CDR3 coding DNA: TGTGCCAGTAGTATGGGGACTAGCGGGAGCAATGAGCAGTTCTTC. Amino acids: CASSMGTSGSNEQFF.

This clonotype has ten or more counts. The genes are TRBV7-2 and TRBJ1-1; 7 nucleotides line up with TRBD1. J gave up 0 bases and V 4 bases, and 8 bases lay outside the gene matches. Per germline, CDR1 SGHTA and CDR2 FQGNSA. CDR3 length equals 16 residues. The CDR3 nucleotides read TGTGCCAGCAGCTCTCGCTCCGGGACAGTGAACACTGAAGCTTTCTTT. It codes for CASSSRSGTVNTEAFF.

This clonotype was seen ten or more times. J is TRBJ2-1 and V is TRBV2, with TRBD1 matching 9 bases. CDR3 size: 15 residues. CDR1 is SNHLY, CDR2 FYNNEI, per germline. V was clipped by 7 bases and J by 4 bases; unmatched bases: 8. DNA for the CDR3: TGTGCCAGCAATTTAGACAGGGGGAGATACAATGAGCAGTTCTTC. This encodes CASNLDRGRYNEQFF.

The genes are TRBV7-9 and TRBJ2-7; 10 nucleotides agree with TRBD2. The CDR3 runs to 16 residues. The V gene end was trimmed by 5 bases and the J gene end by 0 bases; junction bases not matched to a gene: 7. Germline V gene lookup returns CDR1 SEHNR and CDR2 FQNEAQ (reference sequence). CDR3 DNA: TGTGCCAGCAGCCCCGGACTAGCGGTTAGCTCCTACGAGCAGTACTTC. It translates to CASSPGLAVSSYEQYF. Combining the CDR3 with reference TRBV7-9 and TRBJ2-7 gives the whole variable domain DTGVSQNPRHKITKRGQNVTFRCDPISEHNRLYWYRQTLGQGPEFLTYFQNEAQLEKSRLLSDRFSAERPKGSFSTLEIQRTEQGDSAMYLCASSPGLAVSSYEQYFGPGTRLTVT.

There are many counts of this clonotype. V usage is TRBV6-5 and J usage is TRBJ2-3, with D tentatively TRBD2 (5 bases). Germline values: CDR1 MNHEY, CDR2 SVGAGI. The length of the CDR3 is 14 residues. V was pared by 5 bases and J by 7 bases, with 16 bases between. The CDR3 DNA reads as TGTGCCAGCAGTGAAGCGGACTCGGTGTATACGCAGTATTTT. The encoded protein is CASSEADSVYTQYF.

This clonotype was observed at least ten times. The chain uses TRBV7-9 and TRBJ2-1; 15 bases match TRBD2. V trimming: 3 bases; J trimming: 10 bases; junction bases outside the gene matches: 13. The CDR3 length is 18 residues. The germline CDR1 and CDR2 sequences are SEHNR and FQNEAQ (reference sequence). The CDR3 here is CASSFPGLAGGVTKEQFF. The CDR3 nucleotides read TGTGCCAGCAGCTTCCCGGGACTAGCGGGGGGAGTTACGAAGGAGCAGTTCTTC.

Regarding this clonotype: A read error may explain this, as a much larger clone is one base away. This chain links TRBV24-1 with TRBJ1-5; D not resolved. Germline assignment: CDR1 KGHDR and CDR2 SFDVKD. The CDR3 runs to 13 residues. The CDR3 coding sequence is TGTGCCACCAGTGATTTTCGGGGTCAGCCCCGGCATTTT. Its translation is CATSDFRGQPRHF.